This entry lists 12 T cell receptor beta chains sequenced from one sample in a study of OX40 agonist ivuxolimab in advanced cancers. The assay was immunoSEQ multiplex PCR, and TCRdb's table has in-frame clones only and misses some. The sample contains some 50,000 clones, over 90% of which appear only once. The sequenced sample was CD4+ or CD8+ T cells sorted from blood, obtained in a trial of the OX40 agonist ivuxolimab. All receptors derive from an adult with an advanced solid tumor such as melanoma, head and neck, liver or kidney cancer.

This clone was counted a single time. The chain joins TRBV9 to TRBJ2-1; D perhaps matches TRBD1 (5 bases). Germline assignment: CDR1 SGDLS and CDR2 YYNGEE. V was clipped by 4 bases and J by 0 bases, with 11 bases between them. This CDR3 has 15 amino acids. In nucleotides, the CDR3 is TGTGCCAGCAGCCAGTGGGGCAGCTCCTACAATGAGCAGTTCTTC. Amino acid sequence: CASSQWGSSYNEQFF.

This chain joins TRBV7-9 and TRBJ1-3; D gene ambiguous. V was shortened by 5 bases and J by 0 bases, with 8 bases between the two germline ends. Germline values: CDR1 SEHNR, CDR2 FQNEAQ (reference sequence). There are 14 residues in the CDR3. In nucleotides, the CDR3 is TGTGCCAGCAGCAGGGAAGTCTCTGGAAACACCATATATTTT. Residues: CASSREVSGNTIYF.

This sequence joins TRBV28 and TRBJ1-2, with 8 bases matching TRBD1. Germline-derived CDR1 and CDR2 are MDHEN and SYDVKM. V lost 5 bases, J lost 5 bases, and 7 bases stayed unmatched. The CDR3 length is 14 residues. The CDR3: CASSPQGAGYGYTF. CDR3 nucleotide sequence: TGTGCCAGCAGTCCCCAGGGGGCGGGGTATGGCTACACCTTC.

The rearrangement joins TRBV7-9 to TRBJ2-1; D remains unclear. V lost 1 base to trimming and J lost 2 bases, with 9 bases between them. The CDR3 runs to 15 residues. CDR1 is SEHNR, CDR2 FQNEAQ, per germline (reference sequence). This CDR3 reads CASSLGSFPYNEQFF. In DNA, the CDR3 is TGTGCCAGCAGCTTAGGCTCGTTCCCCTACAATGAGCAGTTCTTC.

This clone has just a few counts. The V call is TRBV19, the J call TRBJ1-1; a weak D match, TRBD1 (6 bases). This CDR3 spans 13 amino acids. Germline CDR1 is LNHDA and CDR2 is SQIVND (reference sequence). The V end was cut by 5 bases, the J end by 4 bases, with 11 bases between. CDR3 sequence: CASSLRGGTEAFF. CDR3 sequence (DNA): TGTGCCAGTAGTTTGCGAGGGGGCACTGAAGCTTTCTTT.

The chain couples TRBV5-1 to TRBJ2-7; the match to TRBD2 covers 8 bases. After removal of 1 base from V and 3 bases from J, the junction contained 6 bases not matched to a gene. The germline CDR1 and CDR2 sequences are SGHRS and YFSETQ. This CDR3 has 15 amino acids. CDR3 coding DNA: TGCGCCAGCAGCTTGTTGCTAGCGGGCGGCTACGAGCAGTACTTC. Translated: CASSLLLAGGYEQYF. Complete variable domain (other parts from reference TRBV5-1 and TRBJ2-7): KAGVTQTPRYLIKTRGQQVTLSCSPISGHRSVSWYQQTPGQGLQFLFEYFSETQRNKGNFPGRFSGRQFSNSRSEMNVSTLELGDSALYLCASSLLLAGGYEQYFGPGTRLTVT.

V and J are TRBV7-8 and TRBJ2-2; TRBD2 aligns across 9 bases. Germline CDR1 reads SGHVS; CDR2 reads FQNEAQ. The V segment lost 6 bases and the J segment 2 bases; nucleotides outside the gene matches: 16. There are 19 residues in the CDR3. CDR3 sequence (DNA): TGTGCCAGCAGGCTCTATCCGGGACTAGCTCCTCCTAACACCGGGGAGCTGTTTTTT. Translating gives CASRLYPGLAPPNTGELFF.

This clone was recorded only once. The chain combines TRBV10-2 with TRBJ2-1, with 7 bases lining up with TRBD1. J gave up 8 bases and V 2 bases, and 12 bases lay outside the gene matches. The CDR3 extends over 16 amino acids. Per germline, CDR1 WSHSY and CDR2 SAAADI. CDR3 sequence reads: CASSEQGRGLLDEQFF. The CDR3 DNA follows: TGCGCCAGCAGTGAGCAGGGTAGGGGGCTCCTTGATGAGCAGTTCTTC.

The chain uses TRBV27 and TRBJ2-5; no firm D call. CDR1 and CDR2 (germline): MNHEY, SMNVEV (reference sequence). Trimming pared 5 bases from V and 3 bases from J, leaving 13 bases between. CDR3 length equals 14 residues. This CDR3 is CASSKGRLEETQYF. The CDR3 nucleotides read TGTGCCAGCAGTAAAGGGCGGCTTGAAGAGACCCAGTACTTC.

The chain uses TRBV7-8 and TRBJ2-7; TRBD2 matches 13 bases. Germline CDR1 is SGHVS and CDR2 is FQNEAQ. The V gene end was trimmed by 5 bases and the J gene end by 6 bases; junction bases not matched to a gene: 10. The CDR3 has 16 residues. The CDR3 reads CASSDLGLAGAGEQYF. In DNA, the CDR3 is TGTGCCAGCAGCGATTTAGGACTAGCGGGAGCGGGCGAGCAGTACTTC.

J is TRBJ2-7 and V is TRBV28; 12 bases match TRBD1. Trimming removed 6 bases from V and 4 bases from J; junction bases left unmatched: 13. The CDR3 loop spans 17 amino acids. From germline, CDR1 is MDHEN and CDR2 SYDVKM. CDR3 bases: TGTGCCAGCAGAAAACAATGGGACAGGGGGCGCGGTTACGAGCAGTACTTC. Its translation: CASRKQWDRGRGYEQYF.

As to this clone: An end of the junction differs from the germline gene, which may be a read error. This same CDR3 is encoded by further DNA sequences in the sample. The chain recombines TRBV12-5 with TRBJ2-2; TRBD1 agrees at 11 bases. In germline, CDR1 is LGHNT, CDR2 FRNRAP. CDR3 length: 17 residues. The CDR3 DNA reads as TGCGCTAGTGGTTTGGCCTCCGGGACAGGGGGGACCGGGGAGCTGTTTTTT. This gives the protein CASGLASGTGGTGELFF.